This section outlines one TCR beta chain sequence together with its context. The CDR3 is made up of 14 amino acids. Germline V lookup: CDR1 LGHNA, CDR2 YNFKEQ. Trimming removed 0 bases from V and 6 bases from J, with 9 bases in between. The sample is drawn from a study of blood T cell repertoires in COVID-19. For the study at large: Sites across the United States, Italy and Spain contributed samples from acute and convalescent COVID-19. PBMCs, B-cell-depleted T cells, or T cells were the source of the cDNA or gDNA that made up the material.

Original data processing: Nucleated cell number was recorded as an estimate derived from reference gene primer amplification. Clones were sequenced by immunoSEQ multiplex PCR, and TCRdb holds only the in-frame ones, with some missing. That table supplies the V and J calls and clone size; D and trimming were determined from the DNA. The repertoire has hundreds of thousands of clones, roughly 80% of them found once; the top ten carry 8% to 10%. Sequenced: peripheral blood. The rearrangement uses TRBV4-2 and TRBJ1-5, with a weak D call TRBD1 (5 bases). This clonotype was obtained from a woman between 50 and 59 years old who had recovered from COVID-19. The CDR3 loop reads CASSQDDGGQPQHF. The CDR3 DNA is TGTGCCAGCAGCCAAGATGACGGGGGTCAGCCCCAGCATTTT.